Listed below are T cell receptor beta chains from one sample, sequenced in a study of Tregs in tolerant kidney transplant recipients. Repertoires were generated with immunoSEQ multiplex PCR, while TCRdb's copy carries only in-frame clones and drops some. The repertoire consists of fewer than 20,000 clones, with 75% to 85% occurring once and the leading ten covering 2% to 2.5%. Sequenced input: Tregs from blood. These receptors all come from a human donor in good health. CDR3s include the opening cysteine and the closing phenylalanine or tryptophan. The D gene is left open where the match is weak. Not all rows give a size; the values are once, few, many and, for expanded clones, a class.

CASSPSRPTGRGYEQYF | TGTGCCAGCAGCCCAAGTCGTCCGACAGGGAGGGGGTACGAGCAGTACTTC | 17 | NA | NA | TRBJ2-7 | TRBV7-6
CASSYTGELFF | TGTGCCAGCAGCTACACCGGGGAGCTGTTTTTT | 11 | NA | NA | TRBJ2-2 | TRBV2
CASSLGGDSSTLSSYEQYF | TGTGCCAGCAGCTTAGGGGGGGACAGCTCGACCCTAAGCTCCTACGAGCAGTACTTC | 19 | NA | NA | TRBJ2-7 | TRBV11-2
CASSRLNRVKSSPLHF | TGCGCCAGCAGCCGGTTAAACAGGGTGAAAAGTTCACCCCTCCACTTT | 16 | few | NA | TRBJ1-6 | TRBV4-1
CASSRGHNEQFF | TGTGCCAGCAGCCGGGGACACAATGAGCAGTTCTTC | 12 | NA | NA | TRBJ2-1 | TRBV7-2
CSVPGTSGIEQFF | TGCAGCGTCCCCGGGACTAGCGGGATTGAGCAGTTCTTC | 13 | NA | TRBD2 | TRBJ2-1 | TRBV29-1
CAWSGRVRFNQPQHF | TGTGCCTGGAGTGGAAGGGTCCGGTTCAATCAGCCCCAGCATTTT | 15 | NA | NA | TRBJ1-5 | TRBV30
CASSLRGFGELFF | TGTGCCAGCAGCTTAAGGGGTTTCGGGGAGCTGTTTTTT | 13 | NA | NA | TRBJ2-2 | TRBV7-3
CASSEPHGATDTQYF | TGTGCCAGTAGTGAGCCCCACGGGGCCACAGATACGCAGTATTTT | 15 | NA | NA | TRBJ2-3 | TRBV19
CSAGDTQYF | TGCAGCGCGGGAGATACGCAGTATTTT | 9 | NA | NA | TRBJ2-3 | TRBV29-1
CASSEQAGVGTGELFF | TGTGCCAGCTCAGAACAAGCGGGAGTAGGTACCGGGGAGCTGTTTTTT | 16 | NA | TRBD2 | TRBJ2-2 | TRBV18
CARSLTSGEYEQYF | TGTGCCAGAAGCTTGACTAGCGGGGAATACGAGCAGTACTTC | 14 | NA | NA | TRBJ2-7 | TRBV7-5
CATSRDRTGIEKLFF | TGTGCCACCAGCAGAGATCGGACAGGGATTGAAAAACTGTTTTTT | 15 | once | TRBD1 | TRBJ1-4 | TRBV15
CASRGLAGDTDTQYF | TGTGCCAGCAGAGGACTAGCGGGAGACACAGATACGCAGTATTTT | 15 | NA | TRBD2 | TRBJ2-3 | TRBV7-8
CASSQEGTRQFF | TGTGCCAGCAGCCAAGAGGGGACTAGGCAGTTCTTC | 12 | NA | TRBD2 | TRBJ2-1 | TRBV4-2
CASSFHEGRRNTEAFF | TGTGCCAGCAGCTTTCACGAGGGGAGGCGGAACACTGAAGCTTTCTTT | 16 | NA | NA | TRBJ1-1 | TRBV7-8
CAWTWGNEKLFF | TGTGCCTGGACGTGGGGGAATGAAAAACTGTTTTTT | 12 | NA | NA | TRBJ1-4 | TRBV30
CASSQVRFGGTTGANVLTF | TGCGCCAGCAGCCAAGTTAGATTTGGGGGGACAACTGGGGCCAACGTCCTGACTTTC | 19 | NA | NA | TRBJ2-6 | TRBV4-3
CASSIEFSSGGDTQYF | TGTGCCAGTAGTATAGAATTCTCTAGCGGAGGGGATACGCAGTATTTT | 16 | once | TRBD2 | TRBJ2-3 | TRBV19
CASSSRQGYENTEAFF | TGTGCCAGCAGCTCCCGACAGGGCTATGAGAACACTGAAGCTTTCTTT | 16 | NA | TRBD1 | TRBJ1-1 | TRBV11-2
CASSFRNGQYNEQFF | TGTGCCAGCAGCTTCAGGAACGGCCAATACAATGAGCAGTTCTTC | 15 | NA | NA | TRBJ2-1 | TRBV7-2
CASKEQPAFNYGYTF | TGTGCCAGCAAGGAGCAGCCAGCTTTTAACTATGGCTACACCTTC | 15 | NA | NA | TRBJ1-2 | TRBV6-1
CSVGGTAIYGYTF | TGCAGCGTTGGTGGGACAGCTATTTATGGCTACACCTTC | 13 | NA | TRBD1 | TRBJ1-2 | TRBV29-1
CASSSDMGAVMDTEAFF | TGCGCCAGCAGCTCGGATATGGGGGCGGTGATGGACACTGAAGCTTTCTTT | 17 | NA | NA | TRBJ1-1 | TRBV5-1
CAVTELNEKLFF | TGTGCCGTGACAGAACTTAATGAAAAACTGTTTTTT | 12 | NA | NA | TRBJ1-4 | TRBV28
CASSFPTLPHGYTF | TGTGCCAGCAGCTTCCCGACCCTCCCACATGGCTACACCTTC | 14 | NA | NA | TRBJ1-2 | TRBV4-2
CASSLWGVEAFF | TGCGCCAGCAGCTTGTGGGGGGTTGAAGCTTTCTTT | 12 | NA | NA | TRBJ1-1 | TRBV5-1
CASSVEEASGVAGQFF | TGTGCCAGCAGCGTAGAGGAGGCTAGCGGGGTTGCCGGGCAGTTCTTC | 16 | NA | TRBD2 | TRBJ2-1 | TRBV9
CASSLNPINYGYTF | TGTGCCAGCAGCTTAAACCCCATTAACTATGGCTACACCTTC | 14 | NA | NA | TRBJ1-2 | TRBV7-6
CASSLILSSYNEQFF | TGTGCCAGCAGTTTGATCCTGAGCTCCTACAATGAGCAGTTCTTC | 15 | NA | NA | TRBJ2-1 | TRBV27
CASSLRGEEQYF | TGTGCCAGCTCACTCCGAGGCGAAGAGCAGTACTTC | 12 | NA | NA | TRBJ2-7 | TRBV18
CASSHSSLVGLRGNTIYF | TGCGCCAGCAGCCACTCTTCTCTCGTCGGGTTGAGGGGAAACACCATATATTTT | 18 | few | NA | TRBJ1-3 | TRBV4-1
CATSRDQGLGYEQYF | TGTGCCACCAGCAGAGATCAGGGACTAGGCTACGAGCAGTACTTC | 15 | NA | TRBD2 | TRBJ2-7 | TRBV15
CAISEVGGTRVHYGYTF | TGTGCCATCAGTGAGGTGGGGGGGACAAGGGTCCACTATGGCTACACCTTC | 17 | NA | NA | TRBJ1-2 | TRBV10-3
CASSSTGARQETQYF | TGCGCCAGCAGCTCCACGGGGGCCCGCCAAGAGACCCAGTACTTC | 15 | NA | NA | TRBJ2-5 | TRBV5-1
CASSPTGGRIGNEQFF | TGTGCCAGCAGCCCCACGGGAGGACGGATTGGGAATGAGCAGTTCTTC | 16 | NA | TRBD2 | TRBJ2-1 | TRBV7-9
CASSAKRGETQYF | TGTGCCAGCAGCGCGAAGCGTGGGGAGACCCAGTACTTC | 13 | once | NA | TRBJ2-5 | TRBV9
CASSPLGNTQYF | TGTGCCAGCAGCCCACTTGGGAATACGCAGTATTTT | 12 | NA | NA | TRBJ2-3 | TRBV5-4
CASSLDSAGYTEAFF | TGTGCCAGCAGCTTAGATTCGGCAGGCTACACTGAAGCTTTCTTT | 15 | NA | NA | TRBJ1-1 | TRBV11-1
CASSRQGGNFGKNIQYF | TGTGCCAGCAGCCGACAGGGAGGGAACTTCGGCAAAAACATTCAGTACTTC | 17 | once | NA | TRBJ2-4 | TRBV7-2
CASSPSTDTQYF | TGTGCCAGCTCACCGTCCACAGATACGCAGTATTTT | 12 | NA | NA | TRBJ2-3 | TRBV18
CANRHQGHPGSYEQYF | TGCGCCAACCGCCATCAGGGACACCCGGGGTCCTACGAGCAGTACTTC | 16 | few | NA | TRBJ2-7 | TRBV23-1
CASSYQETQYF | TGTGCCAGCAGCTACCAAGAGACCCAGTACTTC | 11 | NA | NA | TRBJ2-5 | TRBV7-6
CASSSQETQYF | TGCGCCAGCAGCTCACAAGAGACCCAGTACTTC | 11 | NA | NA | TRBJ2-5 | TRBV5-1
CASMSTSGSYEQYF | TGTGCCAGCATGTCGACTAGCGGGAGCTACGAGCAGTACTTC | 14 | NA | TRBD2 | TRBJ2-7 | TRBV27
CASSLTGNTGNTIYF | TGCGCCAGCAGCCTTACAGGGAATACTGGAAACACCATATATTTT | 15 | NA | NA | TRBJ1-3 | TRBV5-1
CASSQDRGRNTEAFF | TGTGCCAGCAGCCAAGACAGGGGGCGTAACACTGAAGCTTTCTTT | 15 | NA | TRBD1 | TRBJ1-1 | TRBV14
CASSVDAIQETQYF | TGTGCCAGCAGCGTAGATGCCATCCAAGAGACCCAGTACTTC | 14 | NA | NA | TRBJ2-5 | TRBV9
CASSETGGVYGYTF | TGTGCCAGCAGTGAGACAGGGGGCGTCTATGGCTACACCTTC | 14 | NA | TRBD1 | TRBJ1-2 | TRBV6-5
CASSRGDEKLFF | TGTGCCAGCTCCCGGGGCGATGAAAAACTGTTTTTT | 12 | NA | NA | TRBJ1-4 | TRBV2
CASSLGGTGAFF | TGTGCCAGCAGCCTCGGGGGGACTGGGGCTTTCTTT | 12 | once | NA | TRBJ1-1 | TRBV11-1
CASRPSGEVQPQHF | TGTGCCAGCAGACCGTCAGGGGAAGTTCAGCCCCAGCATTTT | 14 | NA | NA | TRBJ1-5 | TRBV6-6
CASSPLAGANQPQHF | TGCGCCAGCAGCCCCCTGGCGGGGGCCAATCAGCCCCAGCATTTT | 15 | NA | NA | TRBJ1-5 | TRBV4-1
CASGLVQSAHSFNEQFF | TGTGCTAGTGGTTTGGTACAAAGCGCCCACTCCTTCAATGAGCAGTTCTTC | 17 | NA | NA | TRBJ2-1 | TRBV12-5
CASSQRVGRGAYNEQFF | TGCGCCAGCAGCCAGCGTGTAGGGCGGGGGGCTTACAATGAGCAGTTCTTC | 17 | NA | TRBD2 | TRBJ2-1 | TRBV5-1